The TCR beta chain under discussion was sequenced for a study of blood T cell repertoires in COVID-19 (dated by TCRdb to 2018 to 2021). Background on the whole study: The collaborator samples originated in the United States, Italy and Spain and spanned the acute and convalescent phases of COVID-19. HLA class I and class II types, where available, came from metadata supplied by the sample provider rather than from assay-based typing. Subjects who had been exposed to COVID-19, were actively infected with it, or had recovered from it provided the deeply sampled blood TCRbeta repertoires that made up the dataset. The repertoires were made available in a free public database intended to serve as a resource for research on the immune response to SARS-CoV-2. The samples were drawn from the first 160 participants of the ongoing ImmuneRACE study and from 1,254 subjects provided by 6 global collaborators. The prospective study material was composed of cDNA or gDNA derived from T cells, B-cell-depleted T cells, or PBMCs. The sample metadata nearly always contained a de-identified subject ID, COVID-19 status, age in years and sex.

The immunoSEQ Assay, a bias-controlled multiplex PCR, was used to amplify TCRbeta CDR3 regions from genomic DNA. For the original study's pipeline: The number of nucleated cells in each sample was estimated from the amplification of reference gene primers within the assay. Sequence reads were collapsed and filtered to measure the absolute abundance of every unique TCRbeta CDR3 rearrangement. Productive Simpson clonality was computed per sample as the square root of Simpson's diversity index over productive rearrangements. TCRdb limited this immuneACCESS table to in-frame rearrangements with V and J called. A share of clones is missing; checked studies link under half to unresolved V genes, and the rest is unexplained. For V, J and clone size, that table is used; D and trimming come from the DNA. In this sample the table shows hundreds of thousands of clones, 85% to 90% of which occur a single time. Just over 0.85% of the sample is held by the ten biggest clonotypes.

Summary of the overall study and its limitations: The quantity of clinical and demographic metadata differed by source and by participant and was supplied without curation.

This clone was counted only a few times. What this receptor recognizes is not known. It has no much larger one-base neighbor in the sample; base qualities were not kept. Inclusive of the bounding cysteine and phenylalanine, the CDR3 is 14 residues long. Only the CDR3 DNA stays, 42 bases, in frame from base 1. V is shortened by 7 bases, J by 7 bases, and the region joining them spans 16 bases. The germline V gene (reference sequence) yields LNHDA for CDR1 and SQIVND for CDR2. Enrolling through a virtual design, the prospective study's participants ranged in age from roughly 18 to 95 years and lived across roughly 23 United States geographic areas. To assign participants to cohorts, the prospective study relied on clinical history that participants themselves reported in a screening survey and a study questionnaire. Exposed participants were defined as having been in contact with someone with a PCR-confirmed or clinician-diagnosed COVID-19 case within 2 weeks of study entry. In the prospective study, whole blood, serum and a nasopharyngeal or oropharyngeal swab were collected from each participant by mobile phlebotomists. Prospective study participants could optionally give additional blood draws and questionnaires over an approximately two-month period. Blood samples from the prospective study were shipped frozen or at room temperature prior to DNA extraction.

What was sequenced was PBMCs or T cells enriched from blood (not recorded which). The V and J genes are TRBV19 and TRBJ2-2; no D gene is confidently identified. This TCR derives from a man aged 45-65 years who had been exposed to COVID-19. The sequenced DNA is TGTGCCAGTACCCAATTCGCAGGCTTCGGGGAGCTGTTTTTT. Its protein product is CASTQFAGFGELFF.